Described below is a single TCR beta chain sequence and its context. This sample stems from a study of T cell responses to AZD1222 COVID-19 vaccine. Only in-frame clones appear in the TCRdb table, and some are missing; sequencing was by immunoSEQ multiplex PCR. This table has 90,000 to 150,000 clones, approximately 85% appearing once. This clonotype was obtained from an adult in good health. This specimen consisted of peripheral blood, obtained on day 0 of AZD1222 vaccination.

This chain's CDR3 is CAISGDWSGGHYGYTF. The CDR3 DNA reads as TGTGCCATCAGTGGGGACTGGTCAGGGGGACACTATGGCTACACCTTC. V usage is TRBV10-3 and J usage is TRBJ1-2; 7 bases line up with TRBD1. J gave up 3 bases and V 4 bases, and 11 bases lay outside the gene matches. The CDR3 is made up of 16 amino acids. Germline V gene sequence: CDR1 ENHRY, CDR2 SYGVKD.